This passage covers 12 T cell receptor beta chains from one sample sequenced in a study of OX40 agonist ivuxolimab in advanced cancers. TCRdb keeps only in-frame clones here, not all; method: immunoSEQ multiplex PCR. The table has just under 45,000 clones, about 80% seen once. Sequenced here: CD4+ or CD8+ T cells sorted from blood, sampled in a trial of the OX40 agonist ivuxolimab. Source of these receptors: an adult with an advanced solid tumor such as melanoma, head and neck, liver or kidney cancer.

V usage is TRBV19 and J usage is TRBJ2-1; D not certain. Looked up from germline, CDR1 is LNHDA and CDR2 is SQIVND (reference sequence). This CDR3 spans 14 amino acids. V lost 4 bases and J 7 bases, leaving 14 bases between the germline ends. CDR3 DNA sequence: TGTGCCAGTAGTACGGCGACAAAAAGGAATGAGCAGTTCTTC. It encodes CASSTATKRNEQFF.

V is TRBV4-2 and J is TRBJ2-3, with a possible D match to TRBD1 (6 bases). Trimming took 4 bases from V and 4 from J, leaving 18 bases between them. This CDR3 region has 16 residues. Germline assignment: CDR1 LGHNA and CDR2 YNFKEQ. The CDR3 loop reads CASSRITSGGADTQYF. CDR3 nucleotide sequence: TGTGCCAGCAGCCGCATTACTAGTGGGGGCGCAGATACGCAGTATTTT.

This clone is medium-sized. CDR3: CASSTGTVNTEAFF. CDR3 nucleotides: TGTGCCAGCAGTACCGGGACAGTAAACACTGAAGCTTTCTTT. The chain carries TRBV2 and TRBJ1-1, with TRBD1 identical over 7 bases. The V gene end was trimmed by 5 bases and the J gene end by 2 bases; junction bases not matched to a gene: 5. The CDR3 runs to 14 residues. Germline V gene lookup returns CDR1 SNHLY and CDR2 FYNNEI.

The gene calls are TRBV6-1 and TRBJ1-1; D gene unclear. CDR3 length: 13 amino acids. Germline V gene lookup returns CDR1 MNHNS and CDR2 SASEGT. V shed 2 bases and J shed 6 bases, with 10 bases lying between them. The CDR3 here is CASSETQAAEAFF. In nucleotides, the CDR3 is TGTGCCAGCAGTGAAACGCAGGCGGCTGAAGCTTTCTTT.

CDR3 loop: CASSVQYGNTEAFF. The DNA of the CDR3 is TGTGCCAGCAGCGTACAGTACGGGAACACTGAAGCTTTCTTT. The chain carries TRBV6-1 and TRBJ1-1; D call uncertain. Germline CDR1 is MNHNS and CDR2 is SASEGT. The CDR3 consists of 14 residues. Trimming pared 6 bases from V and 1 base from J, leaving 12 bases between.

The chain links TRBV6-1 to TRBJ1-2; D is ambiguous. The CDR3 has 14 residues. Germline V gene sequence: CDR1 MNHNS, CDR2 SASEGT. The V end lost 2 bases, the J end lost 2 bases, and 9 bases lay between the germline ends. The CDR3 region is CASSENTVNYGYTF. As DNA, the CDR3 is TGTGCCAGCAGTGAAAACACCGTCAACTATGGCTACACCTTC.

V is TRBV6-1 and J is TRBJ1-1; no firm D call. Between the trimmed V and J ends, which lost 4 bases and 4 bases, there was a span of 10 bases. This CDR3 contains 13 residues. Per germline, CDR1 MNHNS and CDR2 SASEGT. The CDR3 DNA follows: TGTGCCAGCAGTGTCGACACGACCACTGAAGCTTTCTTT. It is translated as CASSVDTTTEAFF.

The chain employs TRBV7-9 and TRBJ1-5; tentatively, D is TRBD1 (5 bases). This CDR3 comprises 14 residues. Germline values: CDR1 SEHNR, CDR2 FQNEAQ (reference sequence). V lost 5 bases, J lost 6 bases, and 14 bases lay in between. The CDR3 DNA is TGTGCCAGCAGCCTTGCGGGGGAGGGTCAGCCCCAGCATTTT. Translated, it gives CASSLAGEGQPQHF.

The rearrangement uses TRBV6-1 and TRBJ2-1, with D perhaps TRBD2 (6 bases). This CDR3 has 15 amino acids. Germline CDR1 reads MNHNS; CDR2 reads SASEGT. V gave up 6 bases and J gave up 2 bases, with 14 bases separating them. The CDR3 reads CASSLLRGTYNEQFF. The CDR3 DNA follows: TGTGCCAGCAGCCTACTCCGGGGGACCTACAATGAGCAGTTCTTC.

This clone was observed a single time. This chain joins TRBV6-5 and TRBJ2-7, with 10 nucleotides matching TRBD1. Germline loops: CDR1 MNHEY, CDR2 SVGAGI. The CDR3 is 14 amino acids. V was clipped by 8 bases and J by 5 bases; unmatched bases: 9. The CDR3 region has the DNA TGTGCCAGCCGCCGACAGGGGGCTGTCAACGAGCAGTACTTC. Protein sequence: CASRRQGAVNEQYF.

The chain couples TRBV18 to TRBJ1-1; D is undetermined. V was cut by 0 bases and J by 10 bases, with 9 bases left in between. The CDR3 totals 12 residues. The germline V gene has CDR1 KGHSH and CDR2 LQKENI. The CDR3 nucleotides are TGTGCCAGCTCACCACCGGCTCTGACAGCTTTCTTT. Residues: CASSPPALTAFF.

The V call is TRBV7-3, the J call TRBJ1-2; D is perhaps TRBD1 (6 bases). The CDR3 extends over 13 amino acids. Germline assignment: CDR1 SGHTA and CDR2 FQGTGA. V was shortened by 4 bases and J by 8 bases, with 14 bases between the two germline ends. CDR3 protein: CASSSKPGGGYTF. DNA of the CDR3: TGTGCCAGCAGCTCAAAACCGGGGGGCGGCTACACCTTC. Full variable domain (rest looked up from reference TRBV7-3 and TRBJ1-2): GAGVSQTPSNKVTEKGKYVELRCDPISGHTALYWYRQSLGQGPEFLIYFQGTGAADDSGLPNDRFFAVRPEGSVSTLKIQRTERGDSAVYLCASSSKPGGGYTFGSGTRLTVV.